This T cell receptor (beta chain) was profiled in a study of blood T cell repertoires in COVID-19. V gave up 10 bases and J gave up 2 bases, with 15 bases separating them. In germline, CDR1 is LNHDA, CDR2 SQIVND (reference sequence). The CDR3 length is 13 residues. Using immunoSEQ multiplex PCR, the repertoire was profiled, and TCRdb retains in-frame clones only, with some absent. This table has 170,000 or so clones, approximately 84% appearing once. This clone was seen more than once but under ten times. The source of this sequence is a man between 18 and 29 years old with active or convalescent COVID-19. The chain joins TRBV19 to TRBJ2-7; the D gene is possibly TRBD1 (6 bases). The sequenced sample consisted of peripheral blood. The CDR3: CATSTTGPYEQYF. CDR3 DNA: TGTGCCACCTCTACGACAGGTCCCTACGAGCAGTACTTC.